These 27 T cell receptor beta chains were all obtained from the same sample, sequenced in a study of blood T cell repertoires in COVID-19. Profiling relied on immunoSEQ multiplex PCR, and the TCRdb table lists in-frame clones only, not all of them. This sample yields 100,000 to 150,000 clones, of which roughly 77% are seen a single time; 16% belongs to the top ten. The sample consisted of peripheral blood. Receptors were obtained from a man in his sixties with active or convalescent COVID-19.

The J gene is TRBJ1-2, the V gene TRBV7-9; a weak D match, TRBD1 (5 bases). Germline CDR1 reads SEHNR; CDR2 reads FQNEAQ (reference sequence). The CDR3 length is 14 residues. V lost 5 bases, J lost 1 base, and 11 bases lay in between. Here the CDR3 DNA reads TGTGCCAGCAGCCGGGACTTAAGTAACTATGGCTACACCTTC. This encodes CASSRDLSNYGYTF.

This chain connects TRBV11-2 to TRBJ2-6; maybe TRBD1 (5 bases). Germline CDR1 is SGHAT and CDR2 is FQNNGV. The CDR3 extends over 15 amino acids. Trimming took 5 bases from V and 0 from J, leaving 8 bases between them. This CDR3 reads CASSQQVSGANVLTF. Written as DNA, the CDR3 is TGTGCCAGCAGCCAACAGGTCTCTGGGGCCAACGTCCTGACTTTC.

This clone appeared a few times. This rearrangement joins TRBV11-3 to TRBJ2-5; 10 positions agree with TRBD2. The ends lost 5 bases at V and 6 bases at J; junction bases unmatched: 9. The CDR3 contains 15 residues. The germline V gene has CDR1 SGHNT and CDR2 YENEEA. The CDR3 DNA follows: TGTGCCAGCAGCCCGCGCAGCGGGAGGGCGCAGACCCAGTACTTC. Its translation is CASSPRSGRAQTQYF.

The chain carries TRBV7-9 and TRBJ1-1, with D hard to call. V gave up 5 bases and J gave up 8 bases, with 12 bases separating them. Germline V CDR1 and CDR2: SEHNR, FQNEAQ (reference sequence). This CDR3 is 12 amino acids long. The CDR3 bases are TGTGCCAGCAGCCCAGACGGGTGGGAAGCTTTCTTT. This sequence encodes CASSPDGWEAFF.

This chain links TRBV7-6 with TRBJ2-1, with 7 bases matching TRBD2. J gave up 5 bases and V 7 bases, and 14 bases lay outside the gene matches. The CDR3 length is 16 residues. The germline gives CDR1 SGHVS, CDR2 FNYEAQ. The CDR3: CASTAIVLARDNEQFF. The CDR3 DNA sequence: TGTGCCAGCACTGCGATAGTACTAGCGAGAGACAATGAGCAGTTCTTC.

This CDR3 is CASSLMGGGTEAFF. The CDR3 DNA is TGTGCCAGCAGCTTAATGGGGGGAGGGACTGAAGCTTTCTTT. The rearrangement links TRBV7-3 to TRBJ1-1, with a tentative D call TRBD1 (5 bases). CDR3 length equals 14 residues. The V gene lost 1 base and the J gene lost 5 bases, with 11 bases spanning the gap. Germline values: CDR1 SGHTA, CDR2 FQGTGA.

The gene calls are TRBV2 and TRBJ2-7, with D possibly being TRBD2 (6 bases). V lost 8 bases and J 3 bases, leaving 17 bases between the germline ends. Looked up from germline, CDR1 is SNHLY and CDR2 is FYNNEI. The CDR3 consists of 14 residues. CDR3 bases: TGTGCCAGCCGTCGGGACTGGAGGGACTACGAGCAGTACTTC. As protein: CASRRDWRDYEQYF.

This sequence joins TRBV7-2 and TRBJ1-2, with D perhaps TRBD1 (5 bases). This CDR3 has 15 residues. V dropped 5 bases and J dropped 4 bases, with 17 bases sitting between them. Germline values: CDR1 SGHTA, CDR2 FQGNSA. This CDR3 is CASSVSREQTYGYTF. The CDR3 region has the DNA TGTGCCAGCAGCGTCTCCAGGGAACAGACCTATGGCTACACCTTC.

The rearrangement links TRBV19 to TRBJ1-2; 8 bases are shared with TRBD1. V shed 4 bases and J 3 bases; nucleotides not matched to a gene: 7. The length of the CDR3 is 15 residues. Germline V lookup: CDR1 LNHDA, CDR2 SQIVND (reference sequence). CDR3 residues: CASSTGQGVYYGYTF. CDR3 DNA: TGTGCCAGTAGTACTGGACAGGGAGTCTACTATGGCTACACCTTC. Complete variable domain (other parts from reference TRBV19 and TRBJ1-2): DGGITQSPKYLFRKEGQNVTLSCEQNLNHDAMYWYRQDPGQGLRLIYYSQIVNDFQKGDIAEGYSVSREKKESFPLTVTSAQKNPTAFYLCASSTGQGVYYGYTFGSGTRLTVV.

The chain couples TRBV28 to TRBJ2-7; TRBD1 is a possible D gene (6 bases). Germline values: CDR1 MDHEN, CDR2 SYDVKM. Trimming removed 4 bases from V and 0 bases from J, with 10 bases in between. CDR3 size: 14 residues. CDR3 sequence (DNA): TGTGCCAGCAGTTGGGACACCAGCTCCTACGAGCAGTACTTC. It translates to CASSWDTSSYEQYF. The whole variable domain, filled in from reference TRBV28 and TRBJ2-7, reads DVKVTQSSRYLVKRTGEKVFLECVQDMDHENMFWYRQDPGLGLRLIYFSYDVKMKEKGDIPEGYSVSREKKERFSLILESASTNQTSMYLCASSWDTSSYEQYFGPGTRLTVT.

V is TRBV21-1 and J is TRBJ2-1; TRBD2 is taken as the D call from the table, unchecked against the DNA. TRBV21-1 is described as a pseudogene. The CDR3 has 17 amino acids. CDR3 residues: CATGRDSGSARYNEQFF. CDR3 in DNA: TGTGCCACCGGAAGGGATAGCGGGAGTGCGCGGTACAATGAGCAGTTCTTC.

The chain carries TRBV3-1 (or the pseudogene TRBV3-2) and TRBJ1-5; D is unresolved. Trimming removed 4 bases from V and 6 bases from J, with 13 bases in between. Germline V gene lookup returns CDR1 LGHDT and CDR2 YNNKEL (reference sequence). The CDR3 extends over 14 amino acids. DNA for the CDR3: TGTGCCAGCAGCCCTAGGCGGGAGAGTCAGCCCCAGCATTTT. As protein: CASSPRRESQPQHF.

The chain recombines TRBV4-1 with TRBJ2-7, with 8 bases identical to TRBD1. The CDR3 sequence is 17 residues long. The germline V gene has CDR1 MGHRA and CDR2 YSYEKL. After removal of 0 bases from V and 6 bases from J, the junction contained 13 bases not matched to a gene. The CDR3, as DNA: TGCGCCAGCAGCCAAGACACTCAGGGGGCCCCTCCAAGCGAGCAGTACTTC. Encoded protein: CASSQDTQGAPPSEQYF.

V gene TRBV24-1 combines with J gene TRBJ2-5, with 9 bases identical to TRBD1. V shed 3 bases and J 6 bases; nucleotides not matched to a gene: 10. CDR3 size: 16 residues. Germline-derived CDR1 and CDR2 are KGHDR and SFDVKD. CDR3 region: CATSDTRDRAGQTQYF. The CDR3, as DNA: TGTGCCACCAGTGATACCAGGGACAGGGCGGGACAGACCCAGTACTTC.

The chain is built from TRBV9 and TRBJ2-5, with 7 bases identical to TRBD2. Germline V lookup: CDR1 SGDLS, CDR2 YYNGEE. Trimming cost V 0 bases and J 5 bases; bases outside gene matches: 7. The CDR3 loop spans 15 amino acids. The CDR3, as DNA: TGTGCCAGCAGCGTAGCTAACGGACTAGGGGAGACCCAGTACTTC. Protein: CASSVANGLGETQYF.

V and J are TRBV2 and TRBJ1-5; 8 nucleotides align to TRBD1. Germline CDR1 and CDR2: SNHLY and FYNNEI. V lost 5 bases, J lost 7 bases, and 16 bases stayed unmatched. CDR3 length equals 17 residues. Here the CDR3 reads CASSSPPTGVQRQPQHF. The CDR3 DNA is TGTGCCAGCAGTTCACCCCCGACAGGGGTTCAGAGACAGCCCCAGCATTTT. Combining the CDR3 with reference TRBV2 and TRBJ1-5 gives the whole variable domain EPEVTQTPSHQVTQMGQEVILRCVPISNHLYFYWYRQILGQKVEFLVSFYNNEISEKSEIFDDQFSVERPDGSNFTLKIRSTKLEDSAMYFCASSSPPTGVQRQPQHFGDGTRLSIL.

The chain carries TRBV20-1 and TRBJ2-7, with 7 bases lining up with TRBD1. V lost 3 bases, J lost 3 bases, and 5 bases stayed unmatched. The germline V gene encodes CDR1 DFQATT and CDR2 SNEGSKA (reference sequence). The CDR3 is 13 amino acids. The DNA for the CDR3 is TGCAGTGCTAGTAGGGGGCCAGGCTACGAGCAGTACTTC. Protein product: CSASRGPGYEQYF.

V is TRBV28 and J is TRBJ2-1; TRBD2 matches 11 bases. Germline V gene data show CDR1 as MDHEN and CDR2 as SYDVKM. V dropped 7 bases and J dropped 7; count of bases not matched to a gene: 9. The CDR3 extends over 15 amino acids. CDR3 sequence (DNA): TGTGCCAGCAAACCTCCCGGACTAGCGGGTAATGAGCAGTTCTTC. Protein: CASKPPGLAGNEQFF.

This chain uses TRBV5-6 with TRBJ1-2; 10 nucleotides agree with TRBD1. CDR1 SGHDT and CDR2 YYEEEE come from the germline V gene. CDR3 length: 15 residues. V trimming: 5 bases; J trimming: 0 bases; junction bases outside the gene matches: 4. Written as DNA, the CDR3 is TGTGCCAGCAGAACTGGGACAGGGGCTAACTATGGCTACACCTTC. This gives the protein CASRTGTGANYGYTF.

The rearrangement joins TRBV4-1 to TRBJ2-1; perhaps TRBD2 as D (6 bases). V was cut by 1 base and J by 2 bases, with 9 bases left in between. The CDR3 is 15 residues long. Looked up from germline, CDR1 is MGHRA and CDR2 is YSYEKL. CDR3 bases: TGCGCCAGCAGCCAAGGACGGGGGACCTACAATGAGCAGTTCTTC. This translates into CASSQGRGTYNEQFF.

This chain joins TRBV10-3 and TRBJ2-7; TRBD1 might be the D (6 bases). The CDR3 contains 18 residues. V was cut by 0 bases and J by 0 bases, with 18 bases left in between. CDR1 and CDR2 from the germline V gene are ENHRY and SYGVKD. The CDR3 is CAISESNIPGHRSYEQYF. CDR3 nucleotides: TGTGCCATCAGTGAGTCCAACATTCCGGGACATCGCTCCTACGAGCAGTACTTC.

The J gene is TRBJ2-1, the V gene TRBV4-2; TRBD1 agrees at 12 bases. Germline-derived CDR1 and CDR2 are LGHNA and YNFKEQ. J was trimmed by 2 bases and V by 3 bases; bases with no gene match: 8. The CDR3 loop spans 18 amino acids. The CDR3 region has the DNA TGTGCCAGCAGCCAGTCCGGGACAGGGGGCATCCCCTACAATGAGCAGTTCTTC. This sequence encodes CASSQSGTGGIPYNEQFF.

This chain links TRBV28 with TRBJ2-7; D is unresolved. Germline values: CDR1 MDHEN, CDR2 SYDVKM. The V and J ends lost 5 bases and 2 bases respectively, with 13 bases between them. The CDR3 runs 14 residues. The CDR3 reads CASSLVPGTYEQYF. The CDR3 bases are TGTGCCAGCAGTCTTGTGCCAGGAACCTACGAGCAGTACTTC.

V usage is TRBV10-3 and J usage is TRBJ2-7; D gene ambiguous. Germline assignment: CDR1 ENHRY and CDR2 SYGVKD. The CDR3 is 14 amino acids. V shed 2 bases and J shed 2 bases, with 10 bases lying between them. CDR3 bases: TGTGCCATCAGTGAGCCGTCCCCTCCCTACGAGCAGTACTTC. Its protein product is CAISEPSPPYEQYF.

The chain uses TRBV12-3 or TRBV12-4 and TRBJ2-7, with D maybe TRBD1 (6 bases). The V end lost 6 bases, the J end lost 3 bases, and 9 bases lay between the germline ends. This CDR3 has 12 amino acids. The CDR3 spells CASRSDSYEQYF. The CDR3 region has the DNA TGTGCCAGCAGATCGGACAGCTACGAGCAGTACTTC.

This clone was seen only once. V and J are TRBV6-5 and TRBJ1-1; 11 bases are shared with TRBD1. Trimming cost V 6 bases and J 5 bases; bases outside gene matches: 8. This CDR3 contains 15 residues. From germline, CDR1 is MNHEY and CDR2 SVGAGI. The CDR3 region is CASSPDRGQKTEAFF. CDR3 sequence (DNA): TGTGCCAGCAGCCCGGACAGGGGGCAAAAAACTGAAGCTTTCTTT.

The chain has TRBV5-1 and TRBJ2-1, with 11 bases identical to TRBD2. V was pared by 4 bases and J by 9 bases, with 6 bases of the junction left unmatched. Germline assignment: CDR1 SGHRS and CDR2 YFSETQ. The CDR3 runs to 14 residues. In nucleotides, the CDR3 is TGCGCCAGCAGCCCGTTAGCGGGAGGGACTGAGCAGTTCTTC. Its protein is CASSPLAGGTEQFF.